Given below is one T cell receptor beta chain in context. Its antigen specificity is not known. The record has no base qualities; no much larger clone is one base away. Libraries came from 5' RACE. TCRdb lists the instrument as Illumina HiSeq 2000. Template switching added a universal primer binding site, and the final cDNA carried a unique molecular identifier that allowed TCR cDNA molecules to be counted accurately. First-strand cDNA for TCR alpha and beta chains was synthesized from specific primers in the conserved constant-segment region. To control for contamination, each cDNA library was double barcoded with a SMART-Mk sample barcode plus Illumina barcodes. TruSeq adapter sequences and Illumina sample barcodes were added in two successive PCR steps. The Illumina HiSeq platform was used with custom primers to sequence TCR alpha and beta cDNA libraries. The original pipeline was this. Raw reads were processed with MiGEC to extract unique molecular identifiers, and MiXCR was used to determine CDR3 positions. Recombination models were inferred per individual with the repgenHMM and IGoR tools using an EM algorithm. Shared clonotype analysis was performed with the tcR package in R, normalizing sharing by the product of cloneset sizes. To study raw recombination without the effects of thymic and clonal selection, out-of-frame nonproductive sequences were analyzed. TCRdb passed the public sequencing reads through fastp at Q25 and MiXCR, retaining productive beta sequences. CDR3 protein sequences are deduplicated, and each keeps its most common genes and DNA. The V and J calls and clone size come from TCRdb's table, not from the authors' own analysis. For this sample the table gives some 690,000 distinct CDR3 sequences, of which over 20% were detected only once. The ten largest clones take up 4% to 5.5% of the sample.

The sample comes from a study of identical twins (dated by TCRdb to between 2015 and 2016). Notes on the research overall: The study deep-sequenced TCR alpha and beta repertoires from monozygotic twins, unrelated adults of various ages and cord blood to test whether fetal clonotypes persist. To rule out contamination, replicate twin experiments were performed at different times with different library preparation protocols.

All donors were healthy Caucasians. Three pairs of female monozygotic twins, all aged roughly 18 to 29 years, made up the twin cohort. Peripheral blood mononuclear cells were used as the source from which RNA for TCR libraries was isolated. The germline V gene encodes CDR1 SEHNR and CDR2 FQNEAQ (reference sequence). V loses 5 bases at its end and J loses 3 bases; junction bases beyond the gene matches: 11. There are 17 amino acids in the CDR3, from cysteine to phenylalanine inclusive. Just CDR3 DNA is preserved here, 51 bases in frame from base 1. Study-level results and caveats: Zero-insertion analyses could be partly confounded by invariant T cells such as MAIT and iNKT, though diverse VJ usage argued against such confounding for most clonotypes. Out-of-frame TCR alpha sequences shared between twins showed an excess of low generation-probability sequences compared with coincidental sharing between unrelated individuals. In monozygotic twins, recombination models systematically underestimated out-of-frame TCR alpha sharing, but the models matched the sharing seen between unrelated individuals. The excess sharing between twins in beta out-of-frame sequences was weaker because fewer shared sequences reduced the signal-to-noise ratio. Abundant cord blood beta clonotypes had fewer insertions, young adult naive repertoires showed a similar but weaker trend, and memory repertoires showed no such trend. Because the same donors could not be followed over many years, the conclusions relied on cross-sectional statistical analysis.

The data also belong to a second study, concerning T cells expressing NK-cell markers. From that second study: Three sorted T-cell subsets (CD3+CD56+NKG2C+, CD3+CD56+NKG2C- and CD3+CD56-NKG2C+) from fewer than 10 donors had their TCR beta-chain repertoires profiled. Of the eight sequenced donors, seven were found to be HCMV-seropositive and one was found to be HCMV-seronegative. In several experiments an anti-gammadeltaTCR antibody was added to restrict sorting to alphabetaTCR-expressing T cells. In several donors, the dominant CD3+CD56+NKG2C+ clonotypes were among the top 10 CD8+ clonotypes and accounted for about 1.0-7.0% of CD8+ T cells. Those dominant clonotypes were again the most abundant among CD3+CD56-NKG2C+ cells in a few donors, at about 25-60.1%. Whether the expanded NKG2C-expressing T cell clones were specific for HCMV antigens was left unclear. The study sequenced eight donors, all healthy volunteers chosen at random: three men and five women. HCMV-specific IgG was detected in serum with a commercial ELISA kit to determine HCMV serostatus. For five or six donors, unsorted PBMC were also used to sequence bulk peripheral blood T-cell repertoires. MIGEC was used to demultiplex reads and group reads by UMI, and MiTCR was used to assemble and quantify clonotypes. Only TCR cDNA sequences supported by at least two reads were kept to exclude erroneous sequences. The tcR package was used for downstream repertoire analysis, and clonotypes were matched between fractions using CDR3 nucleotide sequence together with V segment. Antigen specificity was annotated against VDJdb with VDJmatch, allowing one amino acid substitution in CDR3.

Source material: PBMCs. The rearranged chain carries TRBV7-9 and TRBJ2-1; 9 bases in the junction line up with TRBD1. The clonotype originates from a woman under 30 in good health. The CDR3 corresponds to CASSGDRALRVYNEQFF. The DNA sequence is TGTGCCAGCAGCGGGGACAGGGCCCTTAGGGTCTACAATGAGCAGTTCTTC.